This T cell receptor beta chain is from a study of blood T cell repertoires in COVID-19. Assay used: immunoSEQ multiplex PCR; TCRdb lists only in-frame clones, some missing. The sample lists about 140,000 clones; about 86% were seen once. Sequences were obtained from peripheral blood. This receptor was identified in a human donor in a cohort sampled during active COVID-19.

The DNA of the CDR3 is TGTGCCAGCACACCGAGGGGGACAGATACGCAGTATTTT. Translated: CASTPRGTDTQYF. The chain links TRBV5-4 to TRBJ2-3; tentatively, D is TRBD1 (6 bases). The germline gives CDR1 SGHNT, CDR2 YYREEE (reference sequence). Trimming pared 6 bases from V and 3 bases from J, leaving 11 bases between. The CDR3 extends over 13 amino acids.